The 9 T cell receptor beta chains below were found in one sample sequenced in a study of cytotoxic CD8 clonotypes in ibrutinib-treated CLL. Repertoires were generated with immunoSEQ multiplex PCR, while TCRdb's copy carries only in-frame clones and drops some. The table has over 250,000 clones, approximately 76% seen once. The material was PBMCs, obtained at disease progression, from a patient treated with ibrutinib. Every receptor here comes from a human donor with chronic lymphocytic leukemia.

The chain uses TRBV19 and TRBJ2-3, with D possibly TRBD1 on 6 matching bases. Germline V lookup: CDR1 LNHDA, CDR2 SQIVND (reference sequence). CDR3 length equals 19 residues. V was pared by 6 bases and J by 0 bases, with 25 bases between. CDR3 in DNA: TGTGCCAGTAGCCCATGGTTCGTTCCGGGACACACTAGCACAGATACGCAGTATTTT. Its protein product is CASSPWFVPGHTSTDTQYF. The whole variable domain, filled in from reference TRBV19 and TRBJ2-3, reads DGGITQSPKYLFRKEGQNVTLSCEQNLNHDAMYWYRQDPGQGLRLIYYSQIVNDFQKGDIAEGYSVSREKKESFPLTVTSAQKNPTAFYLCASSPWFVPGHTSTDTQYFGPGTRLTVL.

The chain uses TRBV11-3 and TRBJ2-7; D possibly corresponds to TRBD1 (6 bases). The V gene's germline CDR1 is SGHNT and CDR2 YENEEA. Trimming shortened V by 1 base and J by 2 bases, and 9 bases separated the two germline ends. The CDR3 runs to 14 residues. The CDR3 DNA sequence: TGTGCCAGCAGCTTAGGAGGGGACACCTACGAGCAGTACTTC. Translated: CASSLGGDTYEQYF.

The gene calls are TRBV7-2 and TRBJ1-3, with 8 positions matching TRBD1. The CDR3 totals 15 residues. Germline V CDR1 and CDR2: SGHTA, FQGNSA. The trim removed 5 bases at V and 2 bases at J, leaving 5 bases unmatched. The CDR3 nucleotides are TGTGCCAGCAGCGGTGACAGGGGAACTGGAAACACCATATATTTT. Protein product: CASSGDRGTGNTIYF.

Only a few counts were recorded for this clone. This chain connects TRBV7-6 to TRBJ2-2; no reliable D call. V was clipped by 1 base and J by 3 bases, with 6 bases between them. The CDR3 spans 14 residues. Germline V gene data show CDR1 as SGHVS and CDR2 as FNYEAQ. This chain's CDR3 is CASSLGRYTGELFF. For the CDR3, the DNA is TGTGCCAGCAGCTTAGGACGTTACACCGGGGAGCTGTTTTTT.

The chain carries TRBV5-1 and TRBJ1-5; 7 bases line up with TRBD1. CDR3 length: 15 amino acids. CDR1 and CDR2 (germline): SGHRS, YFSETQ. V was clipped by 0 bases and J by 7 bases; unmatched bases: 7. The chain's CDR3 is CASSLGDRVGQPQHF. The CDR3 DNA sequence: TGCGCCAGCAGCTTGGGAGACAGGGTGGGACAGCCCCAGCATTTT.

Concerning this clone: A much larger clone lies one base from this, so it may be a read error. The rearrangement joins TRBV27 to TRBJ2-7; weak D call: TRBD1 (6 bases). V was pared by 2 bases and J by 3 bases, with 8 bases between. The CDR3 spans 13 residues. Per germline, CDR1 MNHEY and CDR2 SMNVEV (reference sequence). As DNA, the CDR3 is TGTGCCAGCAGTTTAGCACAGGGCTACGAGCAGTACTTC. This gives the protein CASSLAQGYEQYF.

This clone was detected once. The chain joins TRBV19 to TRBJ1-2; 8 positions agree with TRBD1. The trim removed 3 bases at V and 4 bases at J, leaving 4 bases unmatched. Germline CDR1 LNHDA, CDR2 SQIVND (reference sequence). The CDR3 contains 14 residues. The chain's CDR3 is CASSMDREGYGYTF. The CDR3 bases are TGTGCCAGTAGTATGGACAGGGAAGGCTATGGCTACACCTTC.

This chain uses TRBV7-2 with TRBJ2-1, with a possible D match to TRBD2 (5 bases). Germline CDR1 SGHTA, CDR2 FQGNSA. V lost 5 bases and J lost 5, with 13 bases in between. The CDR3 loop spans 14 amino acids. The CDR3 sequence: CASSLGLTDNEQFF. The CDR3 DNA reads as TGTGCCAGCAGCCTAGGACTGACTGACAATGAGCAGTTCTTC.

The V gene is TRBV19, the J gene TRBJ1-1; the D gene is possibly TRBD1 (6 bases). Per germline, CDR1 LNHDA and CDR2 SQIVND (reference sequence). V was cut by 3 bases and J by 3 bases, with 8 bases left in between. This CDR3 region has 13 residues. In DNA form, the CDR3 reads TGTGCCAGTAGTATGTCAGGGGACACTGAAGCTTTCTTT. This translates into CASSMSGDTEAFF.